This entry lists 32 T cell receptor beta chains sequenced from one sample in a study of blood T cell repertoires in COVID-19. Here immunoSEQ multiplex PCR was the method, and the copy in TCRdb shows in-frame clones only, minus some. This sample carries some 250,000 clones, 65% to 85% of them seen once, and the ten largest clones take approximately 8%. Source material: peripheral blood. All receptors come from an elderly woman with acute or convalescent COVID-19.

The chain uses TRBV5-6 and TRBJ2-7; 12 positions agree with TRBD2. This CDR3 comprises 18 residues. The J segment lost 2 bases and the V segment lost 4 bases, leaving 13 bases of the junction unmatched. Per germline, CDR1 SGHDT and CDR2 YYEEEE. CDR3 coding DNA: TGTGCCAGCAGCGCCTGGCCTATGACTAGCGGGAGCACCTACGAGCAGTACTTC. It codes for CASSAWPMTSGSTYEQYF.

V gene TRBV7-2 combines with J gene TRBJ1-2; possible D gene TRBD1, 5 bases. Trimming cost V 5 bases and J 7 bases, with 17 bases left between them. The CDR3 has 14 residues. Germline-derived CDR1 and CDR2 are SGHTA and FQGNSA. The chain's CDR3 is CASSTKQGAGGYTF. The DNA of the CDR3 is TGTGCCAGCAGCACCAAGCAAGGGGCTGGTGGCTACACCTTC.

The chain links TRBV5-1 to TRBJ2-1; TRBD2 agrees at 8 bases. Losses at the gene ends were 4 bases for V and 0 bases for J; bases not matched to a gene: 3. The CDR3 is 15 residues long. The germline V gene encodes CDR1 SGHRS and CDR2 YFSETQ. The CDR3 loop is CASSQSGSSYNEQFF. In nucleotides, the CDR3 is TGCGCCAGCAGCCAGAGCGGGAGCTCCTACAATGAGCAGTTCTTC.

The chain is built from TRBV6-5 and TRBJ1-4; a weak D match, TRBD1 (5 bases). The CDR3 extends over 15 amino acids. The V gene's germline CDR1 is MNHEY and CDR2 SVGAGI. The germline V and J ends were trimmed by 0 bases and 7 bases, with 12 bases remaining between them. The CDR3 spells CASSYSGGSAEKLFF. The CDR3 coding sequence is TGTGCCAGCAGTTACTCGGGGGGGTCGGCTGAAAAACTGTTTTTT.

This clone has just one count. The chain couples TRBV19 to TRBJ2-1, with 13 bases fitting TRBD2. J was trimmed by 10 bases and V by 4 bases; bases with no gene match: 10. The CDR3 has 16 amino acids. Germline V gives CDR1 LNHDA, CDR2 SQIVND (reference sequence). For the CDR3, the DNA is TGTGCCAGTAGTACCCGGACTAGCGGGAGTGGGAAAGAGCAGTTCTTC. Its translation: CASSTRTSGSGKEQFF.

This clone came up once. The chain uses TRBV6-5 and TRBJ1-6; D unclear. CDR3 length equals 16 residues. Trimming shortened V by 7 bases and J by 0 bases, and 13 bases separated the two germline ends. Germline assignment: CDR1 MNHEY and CDR2 SVGAGI. The CDR3 spells CASIYDRSSYNSPLHF. CDR3 DNA sequence: TGTGCCAGCATTTATGATAGGAGCTCCTATAATTCACCCCTCCACTTT.

In its sample, this clone was seen a few times. The CDR3, as DNA: TGCGCCAGCAGCCAAGTCGTCGGGGTTTATAGCAATCAGCCCCAGCATTTT. Protein sequence: CASSQVVGVYSNQPQHF. V is TRBV4-1 and J is TRBJ1-5; no clear D. V lost 1 base to trimming and J lost 0 bases, with 13 bases between them. CDR1 is MGHRA and CDR2 is YSYEKL in the germline V gene. This CDR3 is 17 amino acids long.

The chain links TRBV27 to TRBJ1-6; 8 nucleotides agree with TRBD1. In germline, CDR1 is MNHEY, CDR2 SMNVEV (reference sequence). The CDR3 loop spans 15 amino acids. The V gene end was trimmed by 6 bases and the J gene end by 10 bases; junction bases not matched to a gene: 11. Here the CDR3 DNA reads TGTGCCAGCAGATCGAGGACAGGGTTGGGGTCACCCCTCCACTTT. This gives the protein CASRSRTGLGSPLHF.

The V gene is TRBV7-6, the J gene TRBJ2-7, with D unclear. Germline CDR1 is SGHVS and CDR2 is FNYEAQ. This CDR3 region has 11 residues. Trimming pared 3 bases from V and 6 bases from J, leaving 6 bases between. Written as DNA, the CDR3 is TGTGCCAGCAGCTTCGGTAGCGAGCAGTACTTC. Amino acid sequence: CASSFGSEQYF. The full variable domain, completed using reference TRBV7-6 and TRBJ2-7, is GAGVSQSPRYKVTKRGQDVALRCDPISGHVSLYWYRQALGQGPEFLTYFNYEAQQDKSGLPNDRFSAERPEGSISTLTIQRTEQRDSAMYRCASSFGSEQYFGPGTRLTVT.

The rearrangement uses TRBV9 and TRBJ2-5, with a possible D match to TRBD2 (6 bases). Trimming shortened V by 3 bases and J by 5 bases, and 14 bases separated the two germline ends. In germline, CDR1 is SGDLS, CDR2 YYNGEE. The CDR3 is 14 residues long. The CDR3 here is CASSGGTLGETQYF. As DNA, the CDR3 is TGTGCCAGCAGCGGCGGGACCCTTGGGGAGACCCAGTACTTC.

The chain recombines TRBV3-1 (or the pseudogene TRBV3-2) with TRBJ2-5, with 12 bases aligning to TRBD2. Losses at the gene ends were 4 bases for V and 5 bases for J; bases not matched to a gene: 8. In germline, CDR1 is LGHDT, CDR2 YNNKEL (reference sequence). This CDR3 is built from 16 residues. CDR3 residues: CASSPLLAGGPETQYF. The CDR3, as DNA: TGTGCCAGCAGCCCATTACTAGCGGGGGGTCCTGAGACCCAGTACTTC.

The chain recombines TRBV29-1 with TRBJ1-1; 10 positions agree with TRBD1. The CDR3 loop spans 13 amino acids. Looked up from germline, CDR1 is SQVTM and CDR2 is ANQGSEA. With V trimmed by 4 bases and J by 4 bases, 3 bases remained unmatched. The CDR3 loop reads CSVGGTGATEAFF. The CDR3 bases are TGCAGCGTTGGGGGGACAGGGGCCACTGAAGCTTTCTTT.

The chain joins TRBV5-4 to TRBJ2-5; D gene ambiguous. This CDR3 spans 15 amino acids. Trimming took off 0 bases at V and 1 base at J, with 10 bases between the two ends. Germline-derived CDR1 and CDR2 are SGHNT and YYREEE (reference sequence). In DNA, the CDR3 is TGTGCCAGCAGCTTGGATCCAGGTATCCAAGAGACCCAGTACTTC. Protein: CASSLDPGIQETQYF.

The chain is built from TRBV7-3 and TRBJ2-1; 12 bases map to TRBD1. The CDR3 totals 15 residues. With 5 bases clipped from V and 4 bases from J, the junction kept 3 bases outside the gene matches. The germline CDR1 and CDR2 sequences are SGHTA and FQGTGA. The CDR3 nucleotides read TGTGCCAGCAGCCAGGGACAGGGGGCGTACAATGAGCAGTTCTTC. It is translated as CASSQGQGAYNEQFF.

J is TRBJ2-3 and V is TRBV10-3, with 7 bases that match TRBD1. This CDR3 comprises 15 residues. Looked up from germline, CDR1 is ENHRY and CDR2 is SYGVKD. V lost 5 bases and J lost 4; bases outside the gene matches: 9. The CDR3 nucleotides read TGTGCCATCAGTAAATCCGGGACAGAACCAGATACGCAGTATTTT. Protein product: CAISKSGTEPDTQYF.

The chain combines TRBV2 with TRBJ1-2, with 8 bases lining up with TRBD1. V dropped 6 bases and J dropped 1; count of bases not matched to a gene: 7. The CDR3 is 15 amino acids. CDR1 is SNHLY and CDR2 is FYNNEI in the germline V gene. The CDR3 spells CASSGGQVLNYGYTF. In nucleotides, the CDR3 is TGTGCCAGCAGCGGGGGACAGGTCCTTAACTATGGCTACACCTTC.

This chain uses TRBV7-2 with TRBJ1-2; 7 bases fit TRBD1. The CDR3 is 15 residues long. CDR1 SGHTA and CDR2 FQGNSA come from the germline V gene. J lost 3 bases, V lost 5 bases, and 9 bases had no gene match. CDR3 sequence: CASSRRGQGHYGYTF. DNA for the CDR3: TGTGCCAGCAGCCGGAGGGGGCAGGGGCACTATGGCTACACCTTC.

CDR3 region: CSVEETGGRGSEQYF. DNA of the CDR3: TGCAGCGTTGAGGAGACAGGGGGCAGGGGCTCCGAGCAGTACTTC. The V gene is TRBV29-1, the J gene TRBJ2-7; 10 bases fit TRBD1. Per germline, CDR1 SQVTM and CDR2 ANQGSEA. The CDR3 has 15 residues. V shed 3 bases and J 6 bases; nucleotides not matched to a gene: 11.

V gene TRBV6-5 combines with J gene TRBJ1-2; no clear D. CDR1 and CDR2 (germline): MNHEY, SVGAGI. This CDR3 is 15 amino acids long. The ends were cut back, 4 bases at V and 3 bases at J, with 15 bases in the middle. DNA for the CDR3: TGTGCCAGCAGTTCTGGGGAGGGCTTACACTATGGCTACACCTTC. Protein product: CASSSGEGLHYGYTF.

The chain joins TRBV11-3 to TRBJ1-4; TRBD1 might be the D (6 bases). V lost 5 bases and J lost 3, with 13 bases in between. The CDR3 loop spans 15 amino acids. CDR1 is SGHNT and CDR2 is YENEEA in the germline V gene. The CDR3 reads CASSAGEGSNEKLFF. The CDR3 bases are TGTGCCAGCAGCGCAGGGGAGGGGTCTAATGAAAAACTGTTTTTT.

This chain uses TRBV29-1 with TRBJ2-7, with a possible D match to TRBD1 (5 bases). V was shortened by 6 bases and J by 5 bases, with 11 bases between the two germline ends. Germline-derived CDR1 and CDR2 are SQVTM and ANQGSEA. CDR3 length: 11 amino acids. CDR3 coding DNA: TGCAGCGTAGATGACAGCGACGAGCAGTACTTC. It encodes CSVDDSDEQYF.

CDR3 DNA: TGTGCCAGCAGGAGGACTAGCGGGGGGGCGGAGGAGACCCAGTACTTC. It translates to CASRRTSGGAEETQYF. The chain employs TRBV2 and TRBJ2-5; TRBD2 matches at 15 bases. Germline trimming cut 6 bases from V and 5 bases from J; bases unmatched to any gene: 7. This CDR3 comprises 16 residues. Germline-derived CDR1 and CDR2 are SNHLY and FYNNEI.

This chain uses TRBV12-5 with TRBJ2-5; the match to TRBD1 covers 10 bases. V lost 0 bases to trimming and J lost 4 bases; unmatched junction nucleotides: 5. CDR1 is LGHNT and CDR2 is FRNRAP in the germline V gene. The CDR3 is 16 amino acids. DNA for the CDR3: TGTGCTAGTGGTTTGGTAGGGGACAGGGGAATAGAGACCCAGTACTTC. Translated: CASGLVGDRGIETQYF.

The chain recombines TRBV18 with TRBJ1-4; 9 positions agree with TRBD1. This CDR3 spans 16 amino acids. The germline V gene encodes CDR1 KGHSH and CDR2 LQKENI. J gave up 8 bases and V 4 bases, and 11 bases lay outside the gene matches. CDR3 DNA sequence: TGTGCCAGCTCACTAAGTCCGGGACAGGGCCCCGAAAAACTGTTTTTT. Its protein product is CASSLSPGQGPEKLFF.

V usage is TRBV12-3 or TRBV12-4 and J usage is TRBJ2-5; D is unresolved. V was shortened by 3 bases and J by 2 bases, with 7 bases between the two germline ends. The CDR3 sequence is 13 residues long. CDR3 sequence (DNA): TGTGCCAGCAGTTTTGTCAGACAAGAGACCCAGTACTTC. This encodes CASSFVRQETQYF.

DNA of the CDR3: TGTGCCAGCAGCTTGACTAGCGGGATCACCGGGGAGCTGTTTTTT. Translated: CASSLTSGITGELFF. The chain has TRBV7-2 and TRBJ2-2; TRBD2 matches at 11 bases. Germline CDR1 is SGHTA and CDR2 is FQGNSA. V shed 3 bases, J shed 4 bases, and the junction held 1 base outside the gene matches. The CDR3 is made up of 15 amino acids. The full variable domain, rest sourced from reference TRBV7-2 and TRBJ2-2, is GAGVSQSPSNKVTEKGKDVELRCDPISGHTALYWYRQSLGQGLEFLIYFQGNSAPDKSGLPSDRFSAERTGGSVSTLTIQRTQQEDSAVYLCASSLTSGITGELFFGEGSRLTVL.

This chain joins TRBV9 and TRBJ2-2, with TRBD1 matching 11 bases. The CDR3 contains 15 residues. CDR1 and CDR2 (germline): SGDLS, YYNGEE. With V trimmed by 7 bases and J by 6 bases, 8 bases remained unmatched. The CDR3: CASRRGTGGPGELFF. The CDR3 region has the DNA TGTGCCAGCCGGCGCGGGACAGGGGGGCCCGGGGAGCTGTTTTTT.

A few counts support this clone. This chain links TRBV29-1 with TRBJ1-5; 8 bases are shared with TRBD1. The CDR3 consists of 12 residues. The junction had 1 base not matched to a gene; V was cut back by 5 bases and J by 4 bases. Germline V gene data show CDR1 as SQVTM and CDR2 as ANQGSEA. The CDR3 spells CSVRQGNQPQHF. DNA for the CDR3: TGCAGCGTTAGACAGGGGAATCAGCCCCAGCATTTT.

This sequence joins TRBV19 and TRBJ2-3; 13 positions agree with TRBD2. Trimming cost V 3 bases and J 4 bases; bases outside gene matches: 1. The CDR3 consists of 15 residues. Per germline, CDR1 LNHDA and CDR2 SQIVND (reference sequence). The DNA for the CDR3 is TGTGCCAGTAGTATGGGACTAGCGGGACCAGATACGCAGTATTTT. It translates to CASSMGLAGPDTQYF.

The chain carries TRBV30 and TRBJ2-6; 11 nucleotides align to TRBD1. The germline CDR1 and CDR2 sequences are GTSNPN and SVGIG (reference sequence). The J segment lost 0 bases and the V segment lost 1 base, leaving 11 bases of the junction unmatched. The CDR3 consists of 20 residues. The CDR3 sequence is CAWSAGTGGLFYSGANVLTF. For the CDR3, the DNA is TGTGCCTGGAGTGCCGGGACAGGGGGTCTTTTTTACTCTGGGGCCAACGTCCTGACTTTC.

This clone has only a few counts. The chain links TRBV27 to TRBJ2-5; TRBD2 aligns across 10 bases. With 4 bases clipped from V and 4 bases from J, the junction kept 9 bases outside the gene matches. The CDR3 totals 16 residues. Germline loops: CDR1 MNHEY, CDR2 SMNVEV (reference sequence). The CDR3 spells CASSSPSSGSGETQYF. CDR3 DNA sequence: TGTGCCAGCAGTTCGCCATCTAGCGGGAGCGGAGAGACCCAGTACTTC.

The J gene is TRBJ1-5, the V gene TRBV4-1, with D tentatively TRBD1 (5 bases). Germline V CDR1 and CDR2: MGHRA, YSYEKL. V lost 1 base to trimming and J lost 0 bases, with 10 bases between them. CDR3 length: 16 residues. The CDR3 loop reads CASSQAPTDSNQPQHF. The CDR3 DNA sequence: TGCGCCAGCAGCCAAGCCCCGACAGATAGCAATCAGCCCCAGCATTTT.